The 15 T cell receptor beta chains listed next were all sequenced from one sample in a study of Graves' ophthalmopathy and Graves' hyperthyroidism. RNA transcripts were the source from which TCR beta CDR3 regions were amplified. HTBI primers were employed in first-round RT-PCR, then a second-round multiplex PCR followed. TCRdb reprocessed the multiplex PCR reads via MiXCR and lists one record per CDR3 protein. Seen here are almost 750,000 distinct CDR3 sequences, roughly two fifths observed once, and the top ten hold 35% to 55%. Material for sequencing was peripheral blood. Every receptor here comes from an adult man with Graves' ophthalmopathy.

The CDR3 loop reads CASSPQGTAGNTIYF. The CDR3 region has the DNA TGTGCCAGCAGCCCCCAGGGTACGGCTGGAAACACCATATATTTT. The V gene is TRBV14, the J gene TRBJ1-3; TRBD1 is a possible D gene (5 bases). The CDR3 length is 15 residues. The germline V gene has CDR1 SGHDN and CDR2 FVKESK. The V and J ends lost 4 bases and 2 bases respectively, with 12 bases between them.

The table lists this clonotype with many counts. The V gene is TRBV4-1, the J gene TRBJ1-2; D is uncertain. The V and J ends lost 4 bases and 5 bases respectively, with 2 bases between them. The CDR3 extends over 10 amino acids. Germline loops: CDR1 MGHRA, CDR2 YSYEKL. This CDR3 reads CASSRYGYTF. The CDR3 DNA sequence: TGCGCCAGCAGCCGATATGGCTACACCTTC.

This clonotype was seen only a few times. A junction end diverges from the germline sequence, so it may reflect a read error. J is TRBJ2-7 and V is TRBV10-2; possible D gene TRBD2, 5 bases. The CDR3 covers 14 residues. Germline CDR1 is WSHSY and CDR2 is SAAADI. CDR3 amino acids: CASRGLGSSYEQYF. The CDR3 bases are TGTGCCAGCCGTGGACTGGGAAGCTCCTACGAGCAGTACTTC.

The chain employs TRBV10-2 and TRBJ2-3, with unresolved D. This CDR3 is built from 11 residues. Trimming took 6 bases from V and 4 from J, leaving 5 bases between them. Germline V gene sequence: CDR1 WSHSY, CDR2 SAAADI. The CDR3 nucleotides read TGCGCCAGCAGCGCCCCAGATACGCAGTATTTT. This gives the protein CASSAPDTQYF.

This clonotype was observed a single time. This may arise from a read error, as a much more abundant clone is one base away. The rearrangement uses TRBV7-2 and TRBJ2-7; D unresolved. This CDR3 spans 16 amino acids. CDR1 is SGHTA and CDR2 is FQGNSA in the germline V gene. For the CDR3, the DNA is TGTGTCAGCAGCCCGACGGACGCCATCGGAGCCTACGAGCAGTACTTC. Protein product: CVSSPTDAIGAYEQYF. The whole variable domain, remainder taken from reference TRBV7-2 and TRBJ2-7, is GAGVSQSPSNKVTEKGKDVELRCDPISGHTALYWYRQSLGQGLEFLIYFQGNSAPDKSGLPSDRFSAERTGGSVSTLTIQRTQQEDSAVYLCVSSPTDAIGAYEQYFGPGTRLTVT.

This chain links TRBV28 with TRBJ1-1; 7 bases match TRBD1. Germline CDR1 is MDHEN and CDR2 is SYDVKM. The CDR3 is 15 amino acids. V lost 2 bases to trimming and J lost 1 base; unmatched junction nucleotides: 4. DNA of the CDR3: TGTGCCAGCAGTTTAGAGGGACAGCAGAACACTGAAGCTTTCTTT. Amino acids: CASSLEGQQNTEAFF.

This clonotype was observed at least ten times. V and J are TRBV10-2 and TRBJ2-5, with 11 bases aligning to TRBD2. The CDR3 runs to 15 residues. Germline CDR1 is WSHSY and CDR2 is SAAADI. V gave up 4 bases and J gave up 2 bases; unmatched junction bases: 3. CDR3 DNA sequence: TGCGCCAGCAGTGCGCTAGCGGGGGGACAAGAGACCCAGTACTTC. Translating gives CASSALAGGQETQYF.

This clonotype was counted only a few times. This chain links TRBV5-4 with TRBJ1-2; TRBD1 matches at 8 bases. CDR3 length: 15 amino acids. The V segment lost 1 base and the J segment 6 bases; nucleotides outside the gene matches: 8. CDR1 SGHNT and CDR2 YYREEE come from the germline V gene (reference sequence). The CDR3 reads CASSLSGRGRHGYTF. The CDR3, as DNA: TGTGCCAGCAGCTTGTCGGGCAGGGGGCGCCATGGCTACACCTTC.

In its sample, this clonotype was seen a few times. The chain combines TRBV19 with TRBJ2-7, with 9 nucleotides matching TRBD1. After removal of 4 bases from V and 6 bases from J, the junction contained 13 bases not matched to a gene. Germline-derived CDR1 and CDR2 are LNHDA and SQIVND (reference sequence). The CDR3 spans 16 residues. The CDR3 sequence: CASSRERGQGSAEQYF. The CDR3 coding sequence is TGTGCCAGTAGTAGGGAGAGGGGACAGGGTTCGGCCGAGCAGTACTTC. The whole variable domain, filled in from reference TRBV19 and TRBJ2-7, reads DGGITQSPKYLFRKEGQNVTLSCEQNLNHDAMYWYRQDPGQGLRLIYYSQIVNDFQKGDIAEGYSVSREKKESFPLTVTSAQKNPTAFYLCASSRERGQGSAEQYFGPGTRLTVT.

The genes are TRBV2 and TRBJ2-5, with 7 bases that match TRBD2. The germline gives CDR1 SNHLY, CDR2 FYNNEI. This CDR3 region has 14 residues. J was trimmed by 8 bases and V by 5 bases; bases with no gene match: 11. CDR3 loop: CASSLRLAPATQYF. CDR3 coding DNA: TGTGCCAGCAGTTTACGACTAGCCCCCGCCACCCAGTACTTC.

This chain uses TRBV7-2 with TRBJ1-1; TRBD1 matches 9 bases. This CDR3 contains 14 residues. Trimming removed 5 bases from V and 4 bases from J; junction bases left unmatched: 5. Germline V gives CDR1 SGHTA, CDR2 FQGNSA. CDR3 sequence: CASSPDRGATEAFF. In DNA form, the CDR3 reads TGTGCCAGCAGCCCAGACAGGGGGGCCACTGAAGCTTTCTTT.

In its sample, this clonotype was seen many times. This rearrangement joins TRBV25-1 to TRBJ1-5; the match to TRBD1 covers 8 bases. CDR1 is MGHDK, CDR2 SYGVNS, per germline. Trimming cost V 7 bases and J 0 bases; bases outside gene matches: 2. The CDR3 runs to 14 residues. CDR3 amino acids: CASNGQGSNQPQHF. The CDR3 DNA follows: TGTGCCAGCAACGGACAGGGTAGCAATCAGCCCCAGCATTTT. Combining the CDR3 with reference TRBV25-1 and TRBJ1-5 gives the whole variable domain EADIYQTPRYLVIGTGKKITLECSQTMGHDKMYWYQQDPGMELHLIHYSYGVNSTEKGDLSSESTVSRIRTEHFPLTLESARPSHTSQYLCASNGQGSNQPQHFGDGTRLSIL.

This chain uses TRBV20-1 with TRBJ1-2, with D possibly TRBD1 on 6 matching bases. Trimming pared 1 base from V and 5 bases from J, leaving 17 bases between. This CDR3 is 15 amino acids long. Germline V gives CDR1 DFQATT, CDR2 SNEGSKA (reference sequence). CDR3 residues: CSARAGGSIPYGYTF. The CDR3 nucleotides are TGCAGTGCTAGAGCTGGGGGCTCCATTCCTTATGGCTACACCTTC.

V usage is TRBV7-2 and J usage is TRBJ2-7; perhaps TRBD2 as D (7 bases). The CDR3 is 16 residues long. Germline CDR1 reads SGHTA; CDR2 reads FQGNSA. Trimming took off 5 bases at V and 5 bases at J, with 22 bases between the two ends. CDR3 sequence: CASSPEGGLSLNEQYF. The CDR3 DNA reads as TGTGCCAGCAGCCCCGAGGGGGGGTTATCACTTAACGAGCAGTACTTC.

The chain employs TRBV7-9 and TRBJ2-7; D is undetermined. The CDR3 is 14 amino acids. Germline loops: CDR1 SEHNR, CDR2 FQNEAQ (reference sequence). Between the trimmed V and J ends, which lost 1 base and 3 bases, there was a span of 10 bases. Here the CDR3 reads CASSLGVKNYEQYF. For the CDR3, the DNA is TGTGCCAGCAGCTTAGGAGTCAAAAACTACGAGCAGTACTTC.